This entry describes one T cell receptor (beta chain). What it recognizes is unknown. These data belong to a study of T cells in Graves' hyperthyroidism and ophthalmopathy. Study results and limitations: Blood also carried most thyroid clonotypes expanded above 0.001. The model anticipated ophthalmopathy a median around six months pre-onset.

Amplification of TCR beta CDR3 regions used RNA as the template. With the HTBI primer set, the TCR CDR3 went through a first round of RT-PCR. TCRdb reprocessed the multiplex PCR reads with MiXCR, giving one entry per CDR3 protein. The sample lists roughly 580,000 distinct CDR3 sequences, about half occurring once. This CDR3 region has 14 residues. Germline lookup yields CDR1 SQVTM and CDR2 ANQGSEA. V lost 1 base and J lost 4; bases outside the gene matches: 3. V gene TRBV29-1 combines with J gene TRBJ2-2; 7 positions match TRBD2. This receptor was obtained from a woman aged 18-29 years with Graves' hyperthyroidism. The sample taken for sequencing was peripheral blood or thyroid tissue (not recorded which). This chain's CDR3 is CSVEAGLVTGELFF. The DNA of the CDR3 is TGCAGCGTTGAAGCCGGACTAGTCACCGGGGAGCTGTTTTTT.